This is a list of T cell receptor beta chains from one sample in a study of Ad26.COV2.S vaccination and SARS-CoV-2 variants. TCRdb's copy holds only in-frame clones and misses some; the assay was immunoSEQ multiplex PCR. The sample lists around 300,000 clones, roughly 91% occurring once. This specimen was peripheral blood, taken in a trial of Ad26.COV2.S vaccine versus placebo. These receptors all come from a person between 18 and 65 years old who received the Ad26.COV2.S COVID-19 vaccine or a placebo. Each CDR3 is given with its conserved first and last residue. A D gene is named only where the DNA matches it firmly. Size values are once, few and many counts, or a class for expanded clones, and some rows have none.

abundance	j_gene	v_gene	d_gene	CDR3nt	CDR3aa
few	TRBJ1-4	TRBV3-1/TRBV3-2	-	TGTGCCAGCAGCCAGACAACTAATGAAAAACTGTTTTTT	CASSQTTNEKLFF
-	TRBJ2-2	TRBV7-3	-	TGTGCCAGCAGCTTATACACAGGGTCCGGGGAGCTGTTTTTT	CASSLYTGSGELFF
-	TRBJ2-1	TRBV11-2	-	TGTGCCAGCAGCTTAGATCGGGGGAAACACAATGAGCAGTTCTTC	CASSLDRGKHNEQFF
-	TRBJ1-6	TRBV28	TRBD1	TGTGCCAGCAGTTTATCTCCCGGACAGGGGAGCTCCTATAATTCACCCCTCCACTTT	CASSLSPGQGSSYNSPLHF
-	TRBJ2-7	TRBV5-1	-	TGCGCCAGCAGCAGGTTGGGCGAGACCTACGAGCAGTACTTC	CASSRLGETYEQYF
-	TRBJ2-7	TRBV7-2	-	TGTGCCAGCAGCTCCGTCAGACTAGGTCCGCAGTACTTC	CASSSVRLGPQYF
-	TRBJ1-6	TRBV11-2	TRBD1	TGTGCCAGCAGCTTAGCAGCGGGACAGCTTTCACCCCTCCACTTT	CASSLAAGQLSPLHF
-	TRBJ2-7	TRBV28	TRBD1	TGTGCCACCTCCGGGACAGGGGGCGCTTTTTACGAGCAGTACTTC	CATSGTGGAFYEQYF
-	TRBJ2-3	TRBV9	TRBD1	TGTGCCAGCAGCGGTACAGGGGCCGGCACAGATACGCAGTATTTT	CASSGTGAGTDTQYF
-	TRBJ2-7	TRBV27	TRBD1	TGTGCCAGCAGAAAATTAGGGGGCGCCTACGAGCAGTACTTC	CASRKLGGAYEQYF
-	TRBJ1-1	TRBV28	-	TGTGCCAGCAGCACACTGGGAGAGAACACTGAAGCTTTCTTT	CASSTLGENTEAFF
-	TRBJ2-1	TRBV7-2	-	TGTGCCAGCAGAATACCTAAGAGCTCCTACAATGAGCAGTTCTTC	CASRIPKSSYNEQFF
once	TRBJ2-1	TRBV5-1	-	TGCGCCAGCAGCCGGGACTCCAGCTCCTACAATGAGCAGTTCTTC	CASSRDSSSYNEQFF
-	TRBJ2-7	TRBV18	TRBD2	TGTGCCAGCTCACAGCGGGGGGAATCCTACGAGCAGTACTTC	CASSQRGESYEQYF
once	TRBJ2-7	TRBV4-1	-	TGCGCCAGCAGCCTCCTGGACCTGCACGAGCAGTACTTC	CASSLLDLHEQYF
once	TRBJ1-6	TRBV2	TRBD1	TGTGCCAGCAGTCCGGGACAGGGAGGTTCACCCCTCCACTTT	CASSPGQGGSPLHF
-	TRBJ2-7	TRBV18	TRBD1	TGTGCCAGCTCCTACGCCGGACAGGGGATGAGCGACGAGCAGTACTTC	CASSYAGQGMSDEQYF
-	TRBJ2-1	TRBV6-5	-	TGTGCCAGCAGTTACTCTATCTACAATGAGCAGTTCTTC	CASSYSIYNEQFF
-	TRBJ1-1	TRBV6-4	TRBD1	TGTGCCAGCAGCCTAGAACAGGGGGACGAAGCTTTCTTT	CASSLEQGDEAFF
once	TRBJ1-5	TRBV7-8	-	TGTGCCAGCAGCTTATCCCCCCAGGGATTCGGGCAGCCCCAGCATTTT	CASSLSPQGFGQPQHF